The 28 T cell receptor beta chains below were found in one sample sequenced in a study of T cell repertoires in cytomegalovirus infection. Via MiXCR, TCRdb re-called the reads, giving one row per CDR3 protein. The sample lists more than 140,000 distinct CDR3 sequences, about 6% seen once, with 18% in the top ten. The sample taken for sequencing was PBMCs. Receptors originate from a human donor in good health (CMV status not recorded). Some clones in this sample may be carry-over from other donors' samples.

As DNA, the CDR3 is TGTGCCATCAAGCGGGGGTTGGGCACAGATACGCAGTATTTT. Translated: CAIKRGLGTDTQYF. This sequence joins TRBV10-3 and TRBJ2-3, with TRBD2 matching 8 bases. The V gene's germline CDR1 is ENHRY and CDR2 SYGVKD. The V and J ends lost 7 bases and 1 base, in that order; junction bases with no gene match: 4. The length of the CDR3 is 14 residues.

J is TRBJ2-4 and V is TRBV29-1; 9 bases match TRBD1. The CDR3 is 14 residues long. Unmatched junction bases numbered 7, after V lost 4 bases and J lost 6 bases. Looked up from germline, CDR1 is SQVTM and CDR2 is ANQGSEA. Written as DNA, the CDR3 is TGCAGCGTTGGAGGGACAGGGAACGGAAACATTCAGTACTTC. It yields the protein CSVGGTGNGNIQYF.

Ten or more counts support this clonotype. The V gene is TRBV6-2 or TRBV6-3, the J gene TRBJ2-1; D is tentatively TRBD1 or TRBD2 (5 bases each). There are 16 residues in the CDR3. Trimming took 7 bases from V and 0 from J, leaving 16 bases between them. Per germline, CDR1 MNHEY and CDR2 SVGEGT. CDR3 DNA sequence: TGTGCCAGCACCCCGGGCTGGGGGACCTCCTACAATGAGCAGTTCTTC. Its protein product is CASTPGWGTSYNEQFF.

The V call is TRBV25-1, the J call TRBJ1-2, with D perhaps matching TRBD1 (5 bases). The CDR3 runs 16 residues. CDR1 is MGHDK, CDR2 SYGVNS, per germline. The V end was cut by 3 bases, the J end by 0 bases, with 14 bases between. The CDR3 loop is CASSERGQGANYGYTF. CDR3 sequence (DNA): TGTGCCAGCAGTGAGAGAGGGCAGGGAGCTAACTATGGCTACACCTTC.

Many counts were recorded for this clonotype. V gene TRBV10-3 combines with J gene TRBJ1-5; D call uncertain. The CDR3 sequence is 15 residues long. Trimming removed 2 bases at V and 0 bases at J, with 8 bases between. The germline gives CDR1 ENHRY, CDR2 SYGVKD. The CDR3 DNA follows: TGTGCCATCAGTGAGGCCTTACTTAGCAATCAGCCCCAGCATTTT. It yields the protein CAISEALLSNQPQHF.

At least ten counts were recorded for this clonotype. The rearrangement links TRBV5-6 to TRBJ1-5; D gene unclear. This CDR3 spans 12 amino acids. Germline CDR1 and CDR2: SGHDT and YYEEEE. The V gene lost 2 bases and the J gene lost 6 bases, with 6 bases spanning the gap. CDR3 DNA: TGTGCCAGCAGCTTCGGGAGTCAGCCCCAGCATTTT. Residues: CASSFGSQPQHF.

This clonotype came up many times. This chain uses TRBV7-8 with TRBJ1-5; TRBD1 agrees at 8 bases. This CDR3 has 17 residues. V shed 0 bases and J 6 bases; nucleotides not matched to a gene: 10. The germline CDR1 and CDR2 sequences are SGHVS and FQNEAQ. DNA for the CDR3: TGTGCCAGCAGCTTAGCGAGAGGACAGGGAGTGGGTCAGCCCCAGCATTTT. It encodes CASSLARGQGVGQPQHF.

The genes are TRBV28 and TRBJ2-3, with D hard to call. Germline V gives CDR1 MDHEN, CDR2 SYDVKM. Trimming removed 4 bases at V and 1 base at J, with 9 bases between. CDR3 length: 14 residues. Here the CDR3 DNA reads TGTGCCAGCAGTTCAGACATCCGCACAGATACGCAGTATTTT. Translating it yields CASSSDIRTDTQYF.

The rearrangement uses TRBV20-1 and TRBJ2-1; the match to TRBD2 covers 7 bases. Germline loops: CDR1 DFQATT, CDR2 SNEGSKA (reference sequence). The CDR3 spans 15 residues. J lost 5 bases, V lost 3 bases, and 10 bases had no gene match. CDR3 DNA sequence: TGCAGTGCTAGGCCAGGACTAGTCGGTGACAATGAGCAGTTCTTC. Translating gives CSARPGLVGDNEQFF.

This clonotype has more than one count but fewer than ten. The CDR3 sequence is CASSSPADRLYEQYF. CDR3 DNA: TGTGCCAGCAGCTCCCCTGCGGACAGGCTCTACGAGCAGTACTTC. The chain uses TRBV7-4 and TRBJ2-7; 7 positions agree with TRBD1. The V and J ends lost 4 bases and 3 bases, in that order; junction bases with no gene match: 9. Germline loops: CDR1 SGHVT, CDR2 SQSDAQ. The CDR3 loop spans 15 amino acids.

The chain recombines TRBV27 with TRBJ2-7; D is uncertain. CDR1 and CDR2 from the germline V gene are MNHEY and SMNVEV (reference sequence). V was trimmed by 2 bases and J by 2 bases, leaving 7 bases between them. The CDR3 totals 13 residues. The CDR3 region is CASSLTPTYEQYF. In DNA, the CDR3 is TGTGCCAGCAGTTTAACACCAACCTACGAGCAGTACTTC.

This clonotype was seen at least ten times. The chain links TRBV7-9 to TRBJ1-1; D is perhaps TRBD1 (6 bases). CDR1 and CDR2 (germline): SEHNR, FQNEAQ (reference sequence). Deletions cut 1 base from V and 5 bases from J, with 23 bases between. This CDR3 region has 18 residues. This CDR3 is CASSLGGTTRGGGTEAFF. For the CDR3, the DNA is TGTGCCAGCAGCTTAGGGGGGACAACGCGGGGAGGAGGGACTGAAGCTTTCTTT.

The chain carries TRBV9 and TRBJ2-5, with D possibly called TRBD1 or TRBD2 (6 bases each). Trimming took 0 bases from V and 5 from J, leaving 17 bases between them. The CDR3 runs to 16 residues. The germline V gene has CDR1 SGDLS and CDR2 YYNGEE. The CDR3 loop is CASSVGGIQGFETQYF. DNA of the CDR3: TGTGCCAGCAGCGTAGGCGGGATACAGGGATTCGAGACCCAGTACTTC.

This clonotype was counted many times. V and J are TRBV28 and TRBJ1-1; perhaps TRBD1 as D (5 bases). CDR1 and CDR2 from the germline V gene are MDHEN and SYDVKM. This CDR3 is 13 amino acids long. V was trimmed by 6 bases and J by 1 base, leaving 9 bases between them. The chain's CDR3 is CASRPTENTEAFF. The CDR3 region has the DNA TGTGCCAGCAGACCGACAGAGAACACTGAAGCTTTCTTT. Drawing the rest from reference TRBV28 and TRBJ1-1, the complete variable domain is DVKVTQSSRYLVKRTGEKVFLECVQDMDHENMFWYRQDPGLGLRLIYFSYDVKMKEKGDIPEGYSVSREKKERFSLILESASTNQTSMYLCASRPTENTEAFFGQGTRLTVV.

The chain combines TRBV15 with TRBJ1-2; tentatively, D is TRBD1 (6 bases). The germline CDR1 and CDR2 sequences are LNHNV and YYDKDF (reference sequence). There are 14 residues in the CDR3. The V and J ends lost 1 base and 4 bases respectively, with 10 bases between them. CDR3 protein: CATSRGGGFYGYTF. CDR3 nucleotides: TGTGCCACCAGCAGAGGAGGGGGATTCTATGGCTACACCTTC.

This clonotype was recorded many times. The rearrangement uses TRBV7-8 and TRBJ1-2; D unclear. This CDR3 region has 13 residues. V dropped 5 bases and J dropped 5 bases, with 12 bases sitting between them. Germline values: CDR1 SGHVS, CDR2 FQNEAQ. As DNA, the CDR3 is TGTGCCAGCAGCCCCCGACGGGCATATGGCTACACCTTC. Its translation: CASSPRRAYGYTF.

This clonotype was counted many times. The chain carries TRBV29-1 and TRBJ1-1; no clear D gene. The CDR3 is made up of 14 amino acids. Trimming took 0 bases from V and 1 from J, leaving 9 bases between them. Germline V gene data show CDR1 as SQVTM and CDR2 as ANQGSEA. CDR3 DNA: TGCAGCGTTGAAGATCTAAACTGGAACACTGAAGCTTTCTTT. It yields the protein CSVEDLNWNTEAFF.

The chain is built from TRBV7-9 and TRBJ1-6; D remains ambiguous. CDR3 length equals 15 residues. Germline-derived CDR1 and CDR2 are SEHNR and FQNEAQ (reference sequence). Trimming shortened V by 5 bases and J by 9 bases, and 17 bases separated the two germline ends. The CDR3 protein is CASSIDGPSGSPLHF. CDR3 in DNA: TGTGCCAGCAGCATAGACGGTCCTTCGGGTTCACCCCTCCACTTT.

This clonotype was counted many times. The V and J genes are TRBV19 and TRBJ2-5; D is ambiguous. The CDR3 has 14 amino acids. Per germline, CDR1 LNHDA and CDR2 SQIVND (reference sequence). Trimming left V 4 bases short and J 2 bases short, with 11 bases between. The CDR3 is CASSKLARQETQYF. The CDR3 bases are TGTGCCAGTAGTAAACTGGCAAGGCAAGAGACCCAGTACTTC. The full variable domain, completed using reference TRBV19 and TRBJ2-5, is DGGITQSPKYLFRKEGQNVTLSCEQNLNHDAMYWYRQDPGQGLRLIYYSQIVNDFQKGDIAEGYSVSREKKESFPLTVTSAQKNPTAFYLCASSKLARQETQYFGPGTRLLVL.

In its sample, this clonotype was seen many times. The chain joins TRBV6-2 or TRBV6-3 to TRBJ2-1; 8 positions agree with TRBD1. The V gene's germline CDR1 is MNHEY and CDR2 SVGEGT. Trimming cost V 8 bases and J 6 bases; bases outside gene matches: 9. The CDR3 totals 14 residues. CDR3 DNA: TGTGCCAGCGGCCGGGCAGGGGGCTCCAATGAGCAGTTCTTC. It codes for CASGRAGGSNEQFF.

This clonotype was recorded many times. The chain links TRBV7-3 to TRBJ2-1, with D possibly matching TRBD2 (5 bases). V lost 2 bases, J lost 10 bases, and 12 bases lay in between. Germline-derived CDR1 and CDR2 are SGHTA and FQGTGA. The CDR3 is 13 amino acids. CDR3 bases: TGTGCCAGCAGCTTAGGTCCAGAGGGCGAGCAGTTCTTC. This gives the protein CASSLGPEGEQFF.

This clonotype was detected many times. The chain joins TRBV20-1 to TRBJ1-1, with a weak D call TRBD1 (5 bases). The CDR3 spans 13 residues. The ends were cut back, 3 bases at V and 3 bases at J, with 11 bases in the middle. Germline V lookup: CDR1 DFQATT, CDR2 SNEGSKA (reference sequence). Here the CDR3 DNA reads TGCAGTGCTAGGAGGGGAAGGGACACTGAAGCTTTCTTT. This codes for CSARRGRDTEAFF.

This clonotype was recorded many times. The chain joins TRBV7-2 to TRBJ1-6, with 7 bases that match TRBD1. Germline CDR1 and CDR2: SGHTA and FQGNSA. The ends lost 7 bases at V and 9 bases at J; junction bases unmatched: 6. This CDR3 spans 13 amino acids. CDR3 amino acids: CASNSQGVSPLHF. The CDR3 region has the DNA TGTGCCAGCAACTCCCAGGGGGTTTCACCCCTCCACTTT.

In its sample, this clonotype was seen many times. The chain couples TRBV7-2 to TRBJ2-5; D may be TRBD1 (5 bases). Looked up from germline, CDR1 is SGHTA and CDR2 is FQGNSA. V was pared by 3 bases and J by 2 bases, with 10 bases between. The CDR3 covers 14 residues. This chain's CDR3 is CASSFRGYQETQYF. CDR3 bases: TGTGCCAGCAGCTTTAGGGGCTATCAAGAGACCCAGTACTTC.

This clonotype was recorded many times. The chain has TRBV7-2 and TRBJ2-5; weak D call: TRBD1 (5 bases). The CDR3 has 13 amino acids. Germline V lookup: CDR1 SGHTA, CDR2 FQGNSA. Trimming took off 1 base at V and 4 bases at J, with 7 bases between the two ends. CDR3 protein: CASSLVRAETQYF. The CDR3 DNA reads as TGTGCCAGCAGCTTAGTCAGGGCAGAGACCCAGTACTTC.

This clonotype came up a few times. The gene calls are TRBV19 and TRBJ1-5; 7 nucleotides agree with TRBD1. V was pared by 7 bases and J by 4 bases, with 7 bases of the junction left unmatched. From germline, CDR1 is LNHDA and CDR2 SQIVND (reference sequence). The length of the CDR3 is 14 residues. The CDR3 protein is CASTMGQLNQPQHF. The DNA for the CDR3 is TGTGCCAGTACCATGGGACAGTTAAATCAGCCCCAGCATTTT.

This chain joins TRBV20-1 and TRBJ2-5, with 9 bases lining up with TRBD1. The CDR3 is 14 amino acids. The V gene's germline CDR1 is DFQATT and CDR2 SNEGSKA (reference sequence). Trimming cost V 6 bases and J 4 bases; bases outside gene matches: 9. The CDR3 reads CSARRTGVTETQYF. The CDR3 DNA is TGCAGTGCACGACGGACAGGGGTGACAGAGACCCAGTACTTC.

This clonotype has a count of ten or more. This rearrangement joins TRBV20-1 to TRBJ1-2, with D unresolved. This CDR3 contains 15 residues. CDR1 is DFQATT, CDR2 SNEGSKA, per germline (reference sequence). The germline V and J ends were trimmed by 0 bases and 5 bases, with 16 bases remaining between them. CDR3 in DNA: TGCAGTGCTAGAGATGAAATCAGACCTACGTATGGCTACACCTTC. Protein product: CSARDEIRPTYGYTF.